Following are 21 T cell receptor beta chains from one sample sequenced in a study of blood T cell repertoires in COVID-19. Some clones are missing from TCRdb's copy, which holds only in-frame ones; the method was immunoSEQ multiplex PCR. The repertoire has almost 350,000 clones, about 92% of them found once; the top ten carry over 3.5%. The sample consisted of peripheral blood. The receptors derive from a woman aged 55-69 years with COVID-19, enrolled during active disease.

The genes are TRBV6-1 and TRBJ1-3; D is undetermined. The CDR3 spans 15 residues. Germline CDR1 is MNHNS and CDR2 is SASEGT. The V end was cut by 2 bases, the J end by 0 bases, with 8 bases between. CDR3 residues: CASSEYKSSGNTIYF. The CDR3 DNA reads as TGTGCCAGCAGTGAATATAAATCCTCTGGAAACACCATATATTTT.

This chain connects TRBV19 to TRBJ1-1; a weak D match, TRBD1 (5 bases). CDR1 LNHDA and CDR2 SQIVND come from the germline V gene (reference sequence). The CDR3 is 12 residues long. V lost 3 bases and J 6 bases, leaving 8 bases between the germline ends. CDR3 loop: CASSIGHAEAFF. CDR3 nucleotides: TGTGCCAGTAGTATCGGACACGCTGAAGCTTTCTTT.

This clone was counted once. This chain links TRBV9 with TRBJ2-5; the match to TRBD2 covers 15 bases. The CDR3 extends over 16 amino acids. The germline V gene encodes CDR1 SGDLS and CDR2 YYNGEE. V lost 4 bases to trimming and J lost 5 bases; unmatched junction nucleotides: 6. The CDR3 spells CASSPGLAGGRETQYF. CDR3 nucleotide sequence: TGTGCCAGCAGCCCCGGACTAGCGGGGGGGCGGGAGACCCAGTACTTC.

The chain joins TRBV18 to TRBJ1-4, with D unresolved. CDR3 size: 16 residues. V gave up 8 bases and J gave up 3 bases, with 19 bases separating them. Germline V CDR1 and CDR2: KGHSH, LQKENI. In DNA, the CDR3 is TGTGCCAGCCGACCCGGGTCTGATTCGGCTAATGAAAAACTGTTTTTT. It specifies CASRPGSDSANEKLFF.

The V call is TRBV28, the J call TRBJ2-2; TRBD1 matches at 8 bases. The CDR3 runs to 13 residues. CDR1 is MDHEN, CDR2 SYDVKM, per germline. Germline trimming cut 7 bases from V and 4 bases from J; bases unmatched to any gene: 2. The CDR3 sequence: CASNDRGTGELFF. The CDR3 DNA reads as TGTGCCAGCAACGACAGGGGCACCGGGGAGCTGTTTTTT.

The chain employs TRBV5-1 and TRBJ2-1; D is unresolved. Trimming left V 4 bases short and J 2 bases short, with 13 bases between. The CDR3 spans 15 residues. Germline V lookup: CDR1 SGHRS, CDR2 YFSETQ. The CDR3 sequence is CASSPPGGTYNEQFF. CDR3 DNA: TGCGCCAGCAGCCCCCCCGGCGGCACCTACAATGAGCAGTTCTTC.

This clone showed up just once. The rearrangement uses TRBV27 and TRBJ2-2, with TRBD1 identical over 10 bases. V trimming: 8 bases; J trimming: 4 bases; junction bases outside the gene matches: 4. The length of the CDR3 is 14 residues. The V gene's germline CDR1 is MNHEY and CDR2 SMNVEV (reference sequence). CDR3 region: CASRQGAVTGELFF. DNA of the CDR3: TGTGCCAGCCGACAGGGGGCGGTCACCGGGGAGCTGTTTTTT.

This chain uses TRBV27 with TRBJ1-2, with 10 bases aligning to TRBD1. The CDR3 contains 14 residues. V dropped 6 bases and J dropped 6; count of bases not matched to a gene: 7. Germline V gene sequence: CDR1 MNHEY, CDR2 SMNVEV (reference sequence). CDR3 bases: TGTGCCAGCAGCTTACTGGGGACAGGGGATGGCTACACCTTC. Its translation is CASSLLGTGDGYTF.

The genes are TRBV28 and TRBJ2-7; TRBD2 aligns across 14 bases. Trimming took 4 bases from V and 0 from J; bases not matched to a gene: 8. The CDR3 covers 18 residues. The germline gives CDR1 MDHEN, CDR2 SYDVKM. CDR3 coding DNA: TGTGCCAGCAGTTCGGGACTAGCGGGGGCATACAGCTCCTACGAGCAGTACTTC. Residues: CASSSGLAGAYSSYEQYF. The whole variable domain, remainder taken from reference TRBV28 and TRBJ2-7, is DVKVTQSSRYLVKRTGEKVFLECVQDMDHENMFWYRQDPGLGLRLIYFSYDVKMKEKGDIPEGYSVSREKKERFSLILESASTNQTSMYLCASSSGLAGAYSSYEQYFGPGTRLTVT.

The chain combines TRBV10-3 with TRBJ2-7, with D maybe TRBD1 (6 bases). The CDR3 spans 12 residues. V gave up 6 bases and J gave up 4 bases, with 10 bases separating them. Germline CDR1 reads ENHRY; CDR2 reads SYGVKD. CDR3: CAISKGVYEQYF. In nucleotides, the CDR3 is TGTGCCATCAGCAAGGGGGTTTACGAGCAGTACTTC.

This clone was seen a single time. This chain connects TRBV5-1 to TRBJ2-2; TRBD2 matches at 10 bases. V shed 4 bases, J shed 2 bases, and the junction held 5 bases outside the gene matches. CDR3 length: 16 amino acids. Germline V lookup: CDR1 SGHRS, CDR2 YFSETQ. The CDR3 region is CASSLLAGHNTGELFF. CDR3 bases: TGCGCCAGCAGCCTACTAGCGGGGCACAACACCGGGGAGCTGTTTTTT.

The CDR3 DNA follows: TGTGCCAGCAGCAAGAACACCGGGGAGCTGTTTTTT. Translation: CASSKNTGELFF. V is TRBV6-4 and J is TRBJ2-2; no definite D call. In germline, CDR1 is MRHNA, CDR2 SNTAGT. The CDR3 consists of 12 residues. Trimming cost V 6 bases and J 1 base, with 3 bases left between them.

The rearrangement links TRBV12-5 to TRBJ1-4; TRBD1 agrees at 7 bases. Per germline, CDR1 LGHNT and CDR2 FRNRAP. The CDR3 runs 14 residues. Trimming took 4 bases from V and 4 from J; bases not matched to a gene: 3. CDR3 region: CASGSGQHNEKLFF. CDR3 sequence (DNA): TGTGCTAGTGGTTCGGGACAGCATAATGAAAAACTGTTTTTT.

The CDR3 protein is CASSDAQEGYTF. DNA for the CDR3: TGCGCCAGCAGCGATGCACAGGAGGGCTACACCTTC. This chain joins TRBV5-1 and TRBJ1-2, with a weak D call TRBD1 (5 bases). This CDR3 region has 12 residues. CDR1 and CDR2 from the germline V gene are SGHRS and YFSETQ. Trimming cost V 4 bases and J 8 bases, with 12 bases left between them.

The chain combines TRBV6-5 with TRBJ1-2, with 9 nucleotides matching TRBD1. This CDR3 spans 14 amino acids. V trimming: 5 bases; J trimming: 4 bases; junction bases outside the gene matches: 5. Germline V gene lookup returns CDR1 MNHEY and CDR2 SVGAGI. The CDR3 here is CASSSKGQGYGYTF. DNA for the CDR3: TGTGCCAGCAGTAGCAAGGGACAGGGCTATGGCTACACCTTC.

The V and J genes are TRBV18 and TRBJ1-6; 8 bases agree with TRBD1. The trim removed 2 bases at V and 7 bases at J, leaving 4 bases unmatched. Germline loops: CDR1 KGHSH, CDR2 LQKENI. The CDR3 runs 15 residues. DNA of the CDR3: TGTGCCAGCTCACCATCGGGACAGGAAAATTCACCCCTCCACTTT. Translating it yields CASSPSGQENSPLHF.

This chain links TRBV27 with TRBJ2-7; TRBD2 is a possible D gene (6 bases). Germline CDR1 is MNHEY and CDR2 is SMNVEV (reference sequence). This CDR3 has 13 residues. V was shortened by 5 bases and J by 7 bases, with 15 bases between the two germline ends. CDR3 sequence (DNA): TGTGCCAGCAGTCCGGGGGTTAGAAGTGAGCAGTACTTC. Protein product: CASSPGVRSEQYF.

This sequence joins TRBV6-5 and TRBJ1-1; maybe TRBD1 (5 bases). V lost 4 bases to trimming and J lost 1 base, with 10 bases between them. From germline, CDR1 is MNHEY and CDR2 SVGAGI. There are 14 residues in the CDR3. In DNA, the CDR3 is TGTGCCAGCAGTTCCCGGGGGGGGAACACTGAAGCTTTCTTT. Amino acid sequence: CASSSRGGNTEAFF.

CDR3 sequence: CASSWGLAGGQAEQFF. CDR3 DNA sequence: TGTGCCAGTAGTTGGGGACTAGCGGGGGGGCAGGCTGAGCAGTTCTTC. This rearrangement joins TRBV19 to TRBJ2-1; 16 nucleotides agree with TRBD2. The V segment lost 5 bases and the J segment 9 bases; nucleotides outside the gene matches: 7. Germline CDR1 is LNHDA and CDR2 is SQIVND (reference sequence). The CDR3 is 16 amino acids. Supplemented by reference TRBV19 and TRBJ2-1, the full variable domain reads DGGITQSPKYLFRKEGQNVTLSCEQNLNHDAMYWYRQDPGQGLRLIYYSQIVNDFQKGDIAEGYSVSREKKESFPLTVTSAQKNPTAFYLCASSWGLAGGQAEQFFGPGTRLTVL.

This chain joins TRBV2 and TRBJ2-2, with TRBD2 matching over 16 bases. The junction had 5 bases not matched to a gene; V was cut back by 2 bases and J by 5 bases. CDR1 is SNHLY, CDR2 FYNNEI, per germline. The CDR3 contains 18 residues. The CDR3 region has the DNA TGTGCCAGCAGTGAACGGGGACTAGCGGGGGGGCGGACCGGGGAGCTGTTTTTT. It yields the protein CASSERGLAGGRTGELFF.

This clone came up once. CDR3 sequence (DNA): TGTGCCAGCAGCTTAGGGGGAGCGGCGGAGACCCAGTACTTC. Translated, it gives CASSLGGAAETQYF. The rearrangement joins TRBV7-2 to TRBJ2-5; TRBD2 is a possible D gene (5 bases). Germline V gene data show CDR1 as SGHTA and CDR2 as FQGNSA. This CDR3 contains 14 residues. V was cut by 1 base and J by 5 bases, with 11 bases left in between.